This T cell receptor beta chain was found in a study of identical twins. CDR1 is MGHRA and CDR2 is YSYEKL in the germline V gene. Trimming took off 9 bases at V and 11 bases at J, with 16 bases between the two ends. The CDR3 length is 12 residues. The sample holds a few counts of this clonotype. Its target is not known. TCRdb re-called the 5' RACE reads with MiXCR, one entry per CDR3 protein. The table lists approximately 350,000 distinct CDR3 sequences, about 12% of them singletons. Study-level findings and limits: Donors were not followed over many years; analysis was cross-sectional. Part of the zero-insertion signal could reflect confounding by invariant MAIT and iNKT cells.

These data were also reused for a study on yellow fever vaccine responses in identical twins.

The rearrangement links TRBV4-1 to TRBJ1-4, with D unresolved. The source is a woman younger than 30 in good health. The sequenced sample was CD8+ T cells sorted from blood. The DNA of the CDR3 is TGCGCCAGTACCCACACGGAGGAGAAACTGTTTTTT. Translating it yields CASTHTEEKLFF.